The rows below give T cell receptor beta chains drawn from one sample of a study of metastatic and nonmetastatic thyroid tumors. TCRdb redid the clone calls on the PCR reads using MiXCR. The sample shows roughly 40,000 clones, roughly 17% of them seen only once. The sample was blood. All receptors come from a male donor with papillary thyroid cancer or a benign thyroid nodule (not recorded which). Some clones in this sample may be carry-over from other donors' samples. CDR3s include the opening cysteine and the closing phenylalanine or tryptophan. Fields, in order: clone size, D gene, CDR3 length, J gene, V gene, CDR3 protein, CDR3 DNA. The D gene is left open where the match is weak. Some rows mark clone size as missing; the rest say once, few, many or name a class of expanded clone.

many | NA | 16 | TRBJ2-5 | TRBV18 | CASSNNRDTMGETQYF | TGTGCCAGCTCAAACAACCGGGACACCATGGGGGAGACCCAGTACTTC
NA | TRBD1 | 14 | TRBJ1-1 | TRBV20-1 | CSARYFSATGEAFF | TGCAGTGCTAGATATTTTTCGGCGACAGGGGAAGCTTTCTTT
NA | NA | 14 | TRBJ2-7 | TRBV27 | CASIRMGVPYEQYF | TGTGCCAGCATCCGCATGGGTGTCCCTTACGAGCAGTACTTC
NA | NA | 18 | TRBJ1-6 | TRBV6-5 | CASIYSRVGSSYNSPLHF | TGTGCCAGCATTTACTCCCGAGTAGGGAGCTCCTATAATTCACCCCTCCACTTT
NA | TRBD2 | 16 | TRBJ2-7 | TRBV11-2 | CASSSPRTSGRYEQYF | TGTGCCAGCAGCTCCCCTAGGACTAGCGGGAGGTACGAGCAGTACTTC
many | NA | 13 | TRBJ1-4 | TRBV28 | CASSKGGNEKLFF | TGTGCCAGCAGTAAAGGGGGGAATGAAAAACTGTTTTTT
many | NA | 12 | TRBJ2-6 | TRBV2 | CAVNRGANVLTF | TGTGCCGTAAATCGGGGGGCCAACGTCCTGACTTTC
NA | NA | 15 | TRBJ2-5 | TRBV6-1 | CASSEGGAVQDTQYF | TGTGCCAGCAGTGAAGGGGGGGCGGTCCAAGATACTCAGTACTTC
many | NA | 12 | TRBJ2-6 | TRBV28 | CASKRGANVLTF | TGTGCCAGCAAGAGAGGGGCCAACGTCCTGACTTTC
many | NA | 13 | TRBJ2-7 | TRBV4-2 | CASSQESYDEQYF | TGTGCCAGCAGCCAAGAGTCCTATGACGAGCAGTACTTC
NA | TRBD1 | 15 | TRBJ2-3 | TRBV20-1 | CSASRDRGSTDTQYF | TGCAGTGCTAGCCGGGACAGGGGAAGCACAGATACGCAGTATTTT
many | TRBD2 | 15 | TRBJ2-6 | TRBV6-1 | CAIAGGLSGANVLTF | TGTGCCATAGCGGGAGGGCTCTCTGGGGCCAACGTCCTGACTTTC
many | TRBD1 | 17 | TRBJ2-7 | TRBV12-5 | CASGLATPGQGTYEQYF | TGTGCTAGTGGTTTGGCGACACCGGGACAGGGGACCTACGAGCAGTACTTC
many | TRBD2 | 15 | TRBJ2-7 | TRBV11-2 | CASSLASGRFYEQYF | TGTGCCAGCAGCTTAGCTAGCGGGAGGTTCTACGAGCAGTACTTC
many | NA | 14 | TRBJ2-1 | TRBV15 | CATSTPGDYNEQFF | TGTGCCACCAGCACCCCGGGAGACTACAATGAGCAGTTCTTC
NA | NA | 14 | TRBJ2-7 | TRBV20-1 | CSARFSESGYEQYF | TGCAGTGCTAGATTCTCCGAATCGGGCTACGAGCAGTACTTC
NA | NA | 12 | TRBJ1-2 | TRBV6-1 | CASSGNYYGYTF | TGTGCCAGCAGTGGTAATTACTATGGCTACACCTTC
many | TRBD1 | 15 | TRBJ2-7 | TRBV11-2 | CASSVRGQGPYEQYF | TGTGCCAGCAGCGTCCGGGGACAGGGGCCCTACGAGCAGTACTTC
many | TRBD1 | 18 | TRBJ1-2 | TRBV14 | CASSQNPDRPYLTHGYTF | TGTGCCAGCAGCCAAAATCCGGACAGGCCCTATTTGACTCATGGCTACACCTTC
many | NA | 15 | TRBJ1-3 | TRBV11-2 | CASSLSRQSGNTIYF | TGTGCCAGCAGCTTAAGCAGGCAATCTGGAAACACCATATATTTT
many | NA | 14 | TRBJ1-3 | TRBV20-1 | CSATDPSSGNTIYF | TGCAGTGCTACGGACCCGAGCTCTGGAAACACCATATATTTT
NA | TRBD1 | 15 | TRBJ2-5 | TRBV6-4 | CASSEIEGAQETQYF | TGTGCCAGCAGTGAAATAGAGGGGGCCCAAGAGACCCAGTACTTC
many | NA | 12 | TRBJ2-5 | TRBV14 | CASSQRLETQYF | TGTGCCAGCAGCCAAAGACTAGAGACCCAGTACTTC
many | TRBD1 | 16 | TRBJ2-5 | TRBV20-1 | CSASPPNRGSLETQYF | TGCAGTGCTAGCCCTCCGAACAGGGGGTCATTGGAGACCCAGTACTTC
many | NA | 15 | TRBJ1-2 | TRBV6-1 | CASSSHRDKRGGYTF | TGTGCCAGCAGCAGCCACCGGGACAAAAGAGGTGGCTACACCTTC
many | NA | 13 | TRBJ2-1 | TRBV10-1 | CASSRQGKNEQFF | TGCGCCAGCAGTAGGCAGGGGAAAAATGAGCAGTTCTTC
NA | NA | 13 | TRBJ1-1 | TRBV10-1 | CASGESSDTEAFF | TGCGCCAGCGGTGAGTCTTCGGACACCGAAGCTTTCTTT
many | NA | 14 | TRBJ2-5 | TRBV3-1 | CASSHYDRKETQYF | TGTGCCAGCAGTCACTATGACAGGAAAGAGACCCAGTACTTC
few | TRBD1 | 17 | TRBJ2-7 | TRBV10-3 | CAISDPTGTGGAYEQYF | TGTGCCATCAGTGACCCCACCGGGACAGGGGGGGCCTACGAGCAGTACTTC
many | TRBD1 | 15 | TRBJ1-1 | TRBV11-3 | CASSVGQGTNTEAFF | TGTGCCAGCAGCGTAGGACAGGGGACGAACACTGAAGCTTTCTTT
NA | TRBD2 | 15 | TRBJ2-3 | TRBV6-1 | CARSGLAGATDTQYF | TGTGCCAGATCGGGACTAGCGGGAGCCACAGATACGCAGTATTTT
many | NA | 15 | TRBJ2-1 | TRBV7-7 | CASSLGGTANNEQFF | TGTGCTAGCAGCTTAGGAGGGACAGCAAACAATGAGCAGTTCTTC